These 25 T cell receptor beta chains were all obtained from the same sample, sequenced in a study of shared T cell receptors in the human thymus. The assay was immunoSEQ multiplex PCR, and TCRdb's table has in-frame clones only and misses some. The sample consists of some 400,000 clones, approximately 95% of them appearing once. Sequencing input: thymocytes. Receptors originate from a human donor.

The genes are TRBV27 and TRBJ2-7; either TRBD1 or TRBD2 may fit D (6 bases each). V was clipped by 4 bases and J by 5 bases, with 15 bases between them. CDR1 and CDR2 (germline): MNHEY, SMNVEV (reference sequence). The CDR3 has 14 residues. The CDR3 coding sequence is TGTGCCAGCAGTTCCCCCCAGGGGAGGAACGAGCAGTACTTC. It encodes CASSSPQGRNEQYF.

The chain carries TRBV2 and TRBJ1-5, with 7 bases lining up with TRBD1. The germline gives CDR1 SNHLY, CDR2 FYNNEI. Trimming took 3 bases from V and 2 from J; bases not matched to a gene: 16. The CDR3 consists of 19 residues. CDR3 nucleotide sequence: TGTGCCAGCAGTGAGGGCTCCCGGGACAGTGACATTTGCAATCAGCCCCAGCATTTT. It codes for CASSEGSRDSDICNQPQHF. The full variable domain, its missing parts supplied by reference TRBV2 and TRBJ1-5, is EPEVTQTPSHQVTQMGQEVILRCVPISNHLYFYWYRQILGQKVEFLVSFYNNEISEKSEIFDDQFSVERPDGSNFTLKIRSTKLEDSAMYFCASSEGSRDSDICNQPQHFGDGTRLSIL.

V usage is TRBV5-4 and J usage is TRBJ1-1, with 8 bases lining up with TRBD1. CDR1 and CDR2 (germline): SGHNT, YYREEE (reference sequence). Trimming at V came to 3 bases and at J to 3 bases, leaving 13 bases not matched to a gene. The CDR3 length is 17 residues. The CDR3 reads CASSWWTGRSMDTEAFF. DNA of the CDR3: TGTGCCAGCAGCTGGTGGACAGGGCGCAGCATGGACACTGAAGCTTTCTTT.

This clone was counted a single time. This chain joins TRBV30 and TRBJ1-2; no reliable D call. This CDR3 is built from 12 residues. CDR1 is GTSNPN, CDR2 SVGIG, per germline (reference sequence). Trimming took off 5 bases at V and 8 bases at J, with 15 bases between the two ends. The CDR3 DNA sequence: TGTGCCTGGGAGGGATACGGGGAGGGCTACACCTTC. Residues: CAWEGYGEGYTF.

This rearrangement joins TRBV27 to TRBJ2-1; D ambiguous. The length of the CDR3 is 13 residues. The germline V gene has CDR1 MNHEY and CDR2 SMNVEV (reference sequence). The V gene lost 5 bases and the J gene lost 6 bases, with 11 bases spanning the gap. The CDR3 region is CASSPGMANEQFF. CDR3 coding DNA: TGTGCCAGCAGTCCGGGTATGGCCAATGAGCAGTTCTTC.

The chain uses TRBV6-6 and TRBJ2-7; D tentatively fits TRBD1 or TRBD2 (6 bases each). V was pared by 7 bases and J by 5 bases, with 21 bases between. The germline V gene encodes CDR1 MNHNY and CDR2 SVGAGI (reference sequence). This CDR3 spans 15 amino acids. This chain's CDR3 is CASNQGGLESDEQYF. The CDR3 nucleotides are TGTGCCAGCAATCAAGGGGGGCTGGAGAGCGACGAGCAGTACTTC.

The rearrangement joins TRBV4-2 to TRBJ2-7; D gene uncertain. Germline CDR1 and CDR2: LGHNA and YNFKEQ. This CDR3 is 18 amino acids long. The V end was cut by 0 bases, the J end by 1 base, with 19 bases between. CDR3 coding DNA: TGTGCCAGCAGCCAAGATCCGGCAGGACCGCGGTTTTCCTACGAGCAGTACTTC. Protein product: CASSQDPAGPRFSYEQYF.

About this clone: Because it lacks the conserved phenylalanine or tryptophan at the end, this CDR3 is likely a read error. The DNA is omitted, as the CDR3 cannot be located on it reliably, and the CDR3 follows TCRdb's listing. The rearrangement uses TRBV6-5 and TRBJ2-7; the D segment call TRBD1 is taken from the table without a DNA check. Germline lookup yields CDR1 MNHEY and CDR2 SVGAGI. The CDR3 spans 9 residues, counting both ends. The CDR3 here is CASSFRDTL.

The sample holds one count of this clone. CDR3 coding DNA: TGTGCCAGCAGTGAAGCGAAGGCAGGGGGTAATGAGCAGTACTTC. This gives the protein CASSEAKAGGNEQYF. This sequence joins TRBV6-1 and TRBJ2-7, with 7 nucleotides matching TRBD1. Germline CDR1 MNHNS, CDR2 SASEGT. Trimming removed 0 bases from V and 7 bases from J; junction bases left unmatched: 9. The CDR3 is made up of 15 amino acids.

The chain has TRBV7-3 and TRBJ2-7; 9 nucleotides match TRBD2. CDR3 length equals 16 residues. V lost 2 bases and J lost 7; bases outside the gene matches: 12. Looked up from germline, CDR1 is SGHTA and CDR2 is FQGTGA. The CDR3 sequence: CASSLPQEAGGREQYF. The DNA of the CDR3 is TGTGCCAGCAGCTTACCCCAGGAAGCGGGAGGTAGAGAGCAGTACTTC.

This clone was counted once. This chain connects TRBV9 to TRBJ2-3, with a tentative D call TRBD2 (7 bases). Germline CDR1 SGDLS, CDR2 YYNGEE. The CDR3 spans 16 residues. Trimming took 4 bases from V and 5 from J, leaving 20 bases between them. Here the CDR3 DNA reads TGTGCCAGCAGCCCCCAGTGGGCGGGGGCGGGAGATACGCAGTATTTT. Amino acid sequence: CASSPQWAGAGDTQYF.

The rearrangement uses TRBV28 and TRBJ2-7; 8 bases agree with TRBD1. The CDR3 runs to 17 residues. Trimming cost V 2 bases and J 6 bases; bases outside gene matches: 15. The V gene's germline CDR1 is MDHEN and CDR2 SYDVKM. CDR3 region: CASSLPSLDRAEREQYF. The DNA for the CDR3 is TGTGCCAGCAGTTTACCCTCCTTGGACAGGGCGGAGCGCGAGCAGTACTTC.

The chain recombines TRBV5-4 with TRBJ2-3; TRBD2 agrees at 11 bases. The CDR3 is 16 amino acids. Per germline, CDR1 SGHNT and CDR2 YYREEE (reference sequence). J was trimmed by 2 bases and V by 4 bases; bases with no gene match: 6. For the CDR3, the DNA is TGTGCCAGCAGCGACACTAGCGGGGGTTACACAGATACGCAGTATTTT. It codes for CASSDTSGGYTDTQYF.

The chain has TRBV10-3 and TRBJ1-2; D is unclear. CDR1 and CDR2 from the germline V gene are ENHRY and SYGVKD. There are 13 residues in the CDR3. The germline V and J ends were trimmed by 10 bases and 4 bases, with 16 bases remaining between them. The CDR3 is CANRGVLSYGYTF. The CDR3 region has the DNA TGTGCCAACAGAGGAGTCTTGAGCTATGGCTACACCTTC.

V is TRBV5-8 and J is TRBJ2-7; 8 bases match TRBD1. With V trimmed by 4 bases and J by 4 bases, 10 bases remained unmatched. The CDR3 contains 15 residues. Germline CDR1 is SGHTS and CDR2 is YDEGEE. This CDR3 is CASSPGTGPFYEQYF. CDR3 DNA sequence: TGTGCCAGCAGCCCTGGGACAGGACCCTTTTACGAGCAGTACTTC.

The rearrangement uses TRBV30 and TRBJ2-1; 16 bases line up with TRBD2. There are 17 residues in the CDR3. Germline V gene sequence: CDR1 GTSNPN, CDR2 SVGIG (reference sequence). Germline trimming cut 8 bases from V and 2 bases from J; bases unmatched to any gene: 9. CDR3 sequence reads: CAHQGLAGGPTYNEQFF. The DNA of the CDR3 is TGTGCCCACCAGGGACTAGCGGGAGGGCCGACCTACAATGAGCAGTTCTTC.

This clone was detected once. The chain links TRBV5-1 to TRBJ2-2; no clear D gene. CDR1 and CDR2 from the germline V gene are SGHRS and YFSETQ. V was cut by 6 bases and J by 1 base, with 22 bases left in between. This CDR3 is built from 18 residues. The CDR3, as DNA: TGCGCCAGCACAATAGCAGAACAGAGCCATTTGAACACCGGGGAGCTGTTTTTT. This codes for CASTIAEQSHLNTGELFF.

The V and J genes are TRBV19 and TRBJ2-7, with D possibly matching TRBD1 (6 bases). In germline, CDR1 is LNHDA, CDR2 SQIVND (reference sequence). V was clipped by 6 bases and J by 4 bases, with 13 bases between them. The CDR3 has 13 residues. The CDR3 region has the DNA TGTGCCAGTAGATCCAGGGGCGATTACGAGCAGTACTTC. Translated: CASRSRGDYEQYF.

A note on this clone: The CDR3 ends on some other residue instead of the conserved phenylalanine or tryptophan, so this is likely a read error. The DNA is left out, because the CDR3 cannot be placed on it with certainty; the CDR3 is given as TCRdb lists it. The chain combines TRBV20-1 with TRBJ2-7; the table's D call, TRBD2, has no DNA check behind it. The CDR3 has 10 residues if both end residues are counted. The germline V gene has CDR1 DFQATT and CDR2 SNEGSKA (reference sequence). This CDR3 reads CSAGGRVPDA.

The chain joins TRBV6-4 to TRBJ1-5; 7 bases map to TRBD1. The CDR3 loop spans 17 amino acids. CDR1 and CDR2 from the germline V gene are MRHNA and SNTAGT. With 2 bases clipped from V and 10 bases from J, the junction kept 17 bases outside the gene matches. The CDR3 reads CASSDRQGSTESGPQHF. The CDR3 nucleotides read TGTGCCAGCAGTGACCGACAGGGTTCTACCGAGAGTGGCCCCCAGCATTTT.

The V and J genes are TRBV6-4 and TRBJ1-2, with D unresolved. Trimming pared 5 bases from V and 7 bases from J, leaving 5 bases between. The germline V gene encodes CDR1 MRHNA and CDR2 SNTAGT. The CDR3 is 10 residues long. Here the CDR3 reads CASSPRGYTF. The CDR3 region has the DNA TGTGCCAGCAGTCCTCGTGGCTACACCTTC.

This clone appeared once. The chain employs TRBV6-1 and TRBJ2-2, with TRBD2 matching 8 bases. Looked up from germline, CDR1 is MNHNS and CDR2 is SASEGT. The CDR3 is 14 amino acids. The CDR3 DNA reads TGTGCGTCTGGACTAGCAATAAACACCGGGGAGCTGTTTTTT. This sequence encodes CASGLAINTGELFF.

This chain connects TRBV7-2 to TRBJ2-7; a possible D gene is TRBD2 (5 bases). CDR3 length: 11 amino acids. Germline V gives CDR1 SGHTA, CDR2 FQGNSA. V lost 5 bases and J 4 bases, leaving 6 bases between the germline ends. CDR3 DNA sequence: TGTGCCAGCAGCGGGAGTTACGAGCAGTACTTC. The encoded protein is CASSGSYEQYF. Drawing the rest from reference TRBV7-2 and TRBJ2-7, the complete variable domain is GAGVSQSPSNKVTEKGKDVELRCDPISGHTALYWYRQSLGQGLEFLIYFQGNSAPDKSGLPSDRFSAERTGGSVSTLTIQRTQQEDSAVYLCASSGSYEQYFGPGTRLTVT.

This clone was detected only once. The V and J genes are TRBV28 and TRBJ1-1; D possibly corresponds to TRBD1 (6 bases). Germline V lookup: CDR1 MDHEN, CDR2 SYDVKM. The CDR3 is made up of 18 amino acids. V was pared by 4 bases and J by 1 base, with 22 bases between. The CDR3 DNA sequence: TGTGCCAGCAGTTCCAAGGGGGGCCGGCAGGTATCGAACACTGAAGCTTTCTTT. Its protein is CASSSKGGRQVSNTEAFF.

The rearrangement uses TRBV5-4 and TRBJ2-5, with 8 bases aligning to TRBD2. Germline V gene lookup returns CDR1 SGHNT and CDR2 YYREEE (reference sequence). The V segment lost 1 base and the J segment 4 bases; nucleotides outside the gene matches: 6. The CDR3 has 15 residues. CDR3 region: CASSLKRETGETQYF. The CDR3 DNA follows: TGTGCCAGCAGCTTGAAGCGGGAGACCGGAGAGACCCAGTACTTC.